These 9 T cell receptor beta chains were all obtained from the same sample, sequenced in a study of graft-versus-host responses after intestinal transplantation. Produced via immunoSEQ multiplex PCR; TCRdb's table is partial and in-frame only. The sample contains about 110,000 clones, approximately 92% of which appear only once. No antigens are known for them. The material sequenced was unstimulated CD8+ T cells sorted from spleen or lymph node cells, taken before intestinal transplant. The source of these receptors is a human donor who received an intestinal transplant.

This chain joins TRBV5-1 and TRBJ1-1, with a possible D match to TRBD1 (5 bases). Trimming left V 1 base short and J 1 base short, with 11 bases between. This CDR3 contains 15 residues. Per the germline V gene, CDR1 is SGHRS and CDR2 is YFSETQ. Here the CDR3 reads CASSLRATGNTEAFF. DNA for the CDR3: TGCGCCAGCAGCTTGCGGGCCACAGGGAACACTGAAGCTTTCTTT.

The gene calls are TRBV6-5 and TRBJ2-1; TRBD1 agrees at 10 bases. Germline-derived CDR1 and CDR2 are MNHEY and SVGAGI. V was pared by 5 bases and J by 14 bases, with 6 bases of the junction left unmatched. This CDR3 spans 12 amino acids. The CDR3 protein is CASSLGTGDEFF. The DNA of the CDR3 is TGTGCCAGCAGTCTTGGGACAGGGGATGAGTTCTTC.

This clone has only one observation. The genes are TRBV11-2 and TRBJ1-6; D remains ambiguous. V was clipped by 7 bases and J by 9 bases, with 13 bases between them. CDR3 length: 13 amino acids. The germline V gene has CDR1 SGHAT and CDR2 FQNNGV. The CDR3 region is CASKDGAPSPLHF. For the CDR3, the DNA is TGTGCCAGCAAAGACGGCGCCCCTTCACCCCTCCACTTT.

This chain links TRBV7-3 with TRBJ1-2, with 8 bases fitting TRBD1. This CDR3 is built from 13 residues. The V gene's germline CDR1 is SGHTA and CDR2 FQGTGA. Trimming cost V 6 bases and J 8 bases; bases outside gene matches: 8. The CDR3 here is CASRQTGEVGYTF. The CDR3 DNA reads TGTGCCAGCAGACAGACAGGGGAGGTGGGCTACACCTTC.

This chain joins TRBV25-1 and TRBJ2-5; no reliable D call. The V gene's germline CDR1 is MGHDK and CDR2 SYGVNS. Between the trimmed V and J ends, which lost 2 bases and 4 bases, there was a span of 8 bases. This CDR3 is built from 13 residues. CDR3: CASSEGKRETQYF. The CDR3 DNA is TGTGCCAGCAGTGAAGGGAAGAGAGAGACCCAGTACTTC. Full variable domain (remainder filled in from reference TRBV25-1 and TRBJ2-5): EADIYQTPRYLVIGTGKKITLECSQTMGHDKMYWYQQDPGMELHLIHYSYGVNSTEKGDLSSESTVSRIRTEHFPLTLESARPSHTSQYLCASSEGKRETQYFGPGTRLLVL.

This chain uses TRBV6-1 with TRBJ1-5; D ambiguous. V was clipped by 3 bases and J by 4 bases, with 10 bases between them. The CDR3 length is 14 residues. CDR1 MNHNS and CDR2 SASEGT come from the germline V gene. This CDR3 reads CASSELISNQPQHF. The CDR3 coding sequence is TGTGCCAGCAGTGAGCTCATTTCAAATCAGCCCCAGCATTTT.

CDR3 sequence reads: CASSQVNEGVYGYTF. In nucleotides, the CDR3 is TGTGCCAGCAGCCAAGTAAACGAGGGAGTCTATGGCTACACCTTC. This sequence joins TRBV14 and TRBJ1-2; D not certain. This CDR3 region has 15 residues. The V gene lost 1 base and the J gene lost 4 bases, with 13 bases spanning the gap. The V gene's germline CDR1 is SGHDN and CDR2 FVKESK.

The chain carries TRBV4-1 and TRBJ1-1; D ambiguous. The V gene lost 0 bases and the J gene lost 2 bases, with 16 bases spanning the gap. The CDR3 sequence is 17 residues long. Germline lookup yields CDR1 MGHRA and CDR2 YSYEKL. The DNA for the CDR3 is TGCGCCAGCAGCCAAGAGGGAGCACGACTTATTAACACTGAAGCTTTCTTT. Translating it yields CASSQEGARLINTEAFF.

The chain links TRBV27 to TRBJ2-3; TRBD2 matches at 11 bases. This CDR3 is 15 amino acids long. The junction had 4 bases not matched to a gene; V was cut back by 7 bases and J by 1 base. Germline V lookup: CDR1 MNHEY, CDR2 SMNVEV (reference sequence). In DNA form, the CDR3 reads TGTGCCAGCACCCCACTAGCGGGAGGCACAGATACGCAGTATTTT. Its translation is CASTPLAGGTDTQYF.